These 5 T cell receptor beta chains were sequenced from one sample in a study of identical twins. MiXCR was run by TCRdb on the 5' RACE reads, yielding one entry per CDR3 protein. The sample records around 690,000 distinct CDR3 sequences, less than 25% being singletons. These data were also filed under a second study, of T cells expressing NK-cell markers.

The sample taken for sequencing was PBMCs. The receptors stem from a woman between 18 and 29 years old in good health.

This clonotype was counted only a few times. The chain links TRBV20-1 to TRBJ2-1, with a possible D match to TRBD1 (6 bases). V shed 5 bases and J shed 3 bases, with 23 bases lying between them. This CDR3 spans 17 amino acids. Germline loops: CDR1 DFQATT, CDR2 SNEGSKA (reference sequence). The CDR3 nucleotides read TGCAGTGCTCTTACGCTGGGGACGGGACACCTCTACAATGAGCAGTTCTTC. Translation gives CSALTLGTGHLYNEQFF.

The CDR3 bases are TGCAGTGCACAAATACAGGGGAAACCTGGAAACACCATATATTTT. This sequence encodes CSAQIQGKPGNTIYF. V is TRBV20-1 and J is TRBJ1-3; 7 bases map to TRBD1. The CDR3 loop spans 15 amino acids. CDR1 is DFQATT, CDR2 SNEGSKA, per germline (reference sequence). With V trimmed by 6 bases and J by 2 bases, 10 bases remained unmatched.

This clonotype was observed a single time. The chain carries TRBV5-1 and TRBJ2-3; D perhaps matches TRBD1 (5 bases). CDR3 length equals 14 residues. Trimming shortened V by 3 bases and J by 1 base, and 9 bases separated the two germline ends. Looked up from germline, CDR1 is SGHRS and CDR2 is YFSETQ. CDR3 coding DNA: TGCGCCAGCAGCTCACCGACAGGCACAGATACGCAGTATTTT. This sequence encodes CASSSPTGTDTQYF. Full variable domain (outside the CDR3, taken from reference TRBV5-1 and TRBJ2-3): KAGVTQTPRYLIKTRGQQVTLSCSPISGHRSVSWYQQTPGQGLQFLFEYFSETQRNKGNFPGRFSGRQFSNSRSEMNVSTLELGDSALYLCASSSPTGTDTQYFGPGTRLTVL.

This clonotype was observed a few times. The V call is TRBV2, the J call TRBJ2-1; the D is unclear. The CDR3 consists of 16 residues. The germline CDR1 and CDR2 sequences are SNHLY and FYNNEI. V lost 3 bases to trimming and J lost 0 bases, with 12 bases between them. The CDR3: CASSDPLRSSYNEQFF. The DNA for the CDR3 is TGTGCCAGCAGTGATCCACTCCGGAGCTCCTACAATGAGCAGTTCTTC.

This clonotype was recorded many times. J is TRBJ1-5 and V is TRBV10-2, with TRBD1 matching 7 bases. CDR1 WSHSY and CDR2 SAAADI come from the germline V gene. There are 15 residues in the CDR3. V dropped 3 bases and J dropped 2; count of bases not matched to a gene: 4. CDR3 in amino acids: CASSDVTGGNQPQHF. CDR3 bases: TGCGCCAGCAGTGATGTAACAGGGGGCAATCAGCCCCAGCATTTT.